Included here is one TCR beta chain sequence, with context. Antigen specificity is unknown. The data derive from a study of cytomegalovirus exposure and HLA in healthy donors. There are 13 residues in the CDR3. V lost 5 bases, J lost 0 bases, and 9 bases lay in between. Germline lookup yields CDR1 SGHDT and CDR2 YYEEEE. Clones were sequenced by immunoSEQ multiplex PCR, and TCRdb holds only the in-frame ones, with some missing. The sample yields fewer than 150,000 clones, around 88% seen once. Points from the study as a whole: The study found most TCR sequences rare, yet found some public TCRs in many donors.

This chain connects TRBV5-6 to TRBJ2-7; perhaps TRBD2 as D (5 bases). The sample was PBMCs. This TCR came from a woman aged 18-29 years in good health and CMV-seropositive. Written as DNA, the CDR3 is TGTGCCAGCAGTGGGAGAAGCTCCTACGAGCAGTACTTC. Its translation is CASSGRSSYEQYF.